A single sample gave rise to the 27 T cell receptor beta chains below, sequenced in a study of shared clonotypes between healthy human individuals. Clones were read by immunoSEQ multiplex PCR, and TCRdb kept only the in-frame ones, dropping some. The data show approximately 940,000 clones, approximately 80% seen once. The sample was memory CD4+ T cells sorted from blood. Subset indicated: CD45RA-negative fraction. All receptors derive from a man between 18 and 29 years old in good health.

The V gene is TRBV2, the J gene TRBJ2-2, with TRBD2 identical over 9 bases. Trimming cost V 8 bases and J 7 bases; bases outside gene matches: 8. Germline CDR1 reads SNHLY; CDR2 reads FYNNEI. The length of the CDR3 is 14 residues. The CDR3 DNA sequence: TGTGCCAGCGGGAGTAGCGGGAGTGGCGGGGAGCTGTTTTTT. Translated: CASGSSGSGGELFF.

The rearrangement uses TRBV4-1 and TRBJ1-5; 8 bases are shared with TRBD1. The trim removed 0 bases at V and 6 bases at J, leaving 7 bases unmatched. In germline, CDR1 is MGHRA, CDR2 YSYEKL. This CDR3 contains 16 residues. The CDR3 protein is CASSQDPGQGGQPQHF. For the CDR3, the DNA is TGCGCCAGCAGCCAAGACCCCGGACAGGGAGGTCAGCCCCAGCATTTT.

This clone was counted between two and nine times. The chain carries TRBV10-2 and TRBJ2-7; TRBD2 matches 12 bases. J lost 2 bases, V lost 4 bases, and 9 bases had no gene match. The CDR3 consists of 17 residues. Germline V CDR1 and CDR2: WSHSY, SAAADI. CDR3 sequence (DNA): TGCGCCAGCAGTGTGACTAGCGGGAGAAGTGGGACCTACGAGCAGTACTTC. This gives the protein CASSVTSGRSGTYEQYF.

As for this clone: The identical CDR3 is also encoded by other nucleotide sequences in the sample. The chain recombines TRBV2 with TRBJ1-2, with TRBD1 identical over 8 bases. CDR1 is SNHLY and CDR2 is FYNNEI in the germline V gene. The V gene end was trimmed by 4 bases and the J gene end by 4 bases; junction bases not matched to a gene: 2. There are 13 residues in the CDR3. Here the CDR3 reads CASSGTGSYGYTF. The CDR3 bases are TGTGCCAGCAGTGGGACAGGGTCCTATGGCTACACCTTC.

The rearrangement uses TRBV10-3 and TRBJ2-7, with 9 bases lining up with TRBD2. Trimming removed 4 bases from V and 1 base from J; junction bases left unmatched: 5. The germline V gene encodes CDR1 ENHRY and CDR2 SYGVKD. The CDR3 has 15 amino acids. Here the CDR3 DNA reads TGTGCCATCAGTGTTGGCGGGGGGGCGTCCTACGAGCAGTACTTC. Its translation is CAISVGGGASYEQYF.

The rearrangement joins TRBV7-9 to TRBJ1-1; D is undetermined. Germline lookup yields CDR1 SEHNR and CDR2 FQNEAQ (reference sequence). This CDR3 contains 13 residues. The V end was cut by 5 bases, the J end by 3 bases, with 10 bases between. For the CDR3, the DNA is TGTGCCAGCAGCCGTAAGAGGGACACTGAAGCTTTCTTT. This sequence encodes CASSRKRDTEAFF.

The chain recombines TRBV4-1 with TRBJ1-6; tentatively, D is TRBD1 (6 bases). The V end lost 0 bases, the J end lost 0 bases, and 9 bases lay between the germline ends. Germline V gene lookup returns CDR1 MGHRA and CDR2 YSYEKL. CDR3 length equals 17 residues. CDR3 in DNA: TGCGCCAGCAGCCAAGATAGGGGGAGCTCCTATAATTCACCCCTCCACTTT. Translated, it gives CASSQDRGSSYNSPLHF.

About this clone: In the same sample, other DNA sequences code for this CDR3. This chain connects TRBV5-1 to TRBJ2-5; no clear D gene. This CDR3 region has 12 residues. Per the germline V gene, CDR1 is SGHRS and CDR2 is YFSETQ. Trimming took 0 bases from V and 4 from J, leaving 4 bases between them. The CDR3 is CASSLDRETQYF. CDR3 DNA: TGCGCCAGCAGCTTGGACAGAGAGACCCAGTACTTC.

This rearrangement joins TRBV5-1 to TRBJ2-3, with TRBD1 matching 10 bases. With 4 bases clipped from V and 3 bases from J, the junction kept 2 bases outside the gene matches. Per germline, CDR1 SGHRS and CDR2 YFSETQ. This CDR3 is built from 14 residues. CDR3 coding DNA: TGCGCCAGCAGCGCGGACAGGGGGACAGATACGCAGTATTTT. Its translation: CASSADRGTDTQYF.

This chain joins TRBV29-1 and TRBJ2-3, with 9 bases that match TRBD2. CDR1 and CDR2 from the germline V gene are SQVTM and ANQGSEA. There are 17 residues in the CDR3. V shed 4 bases, J shed 3 bases, and the junction held 14 bases outside the gene matches. CDR3 amino acids: CSVAFLAGGPRTDTQYF. CDR3 in DNA: TGCAGCGTTGCCTTTCTGGCGGGGGGGCCCCGGACAGATACGCAGTATTTT.

The chain links TRBV10-3 to TRBJ1-1; D is undetermined. Germline V gene data show CDR1 as ENHRY and CDR2 as SYGVKD. V was cut by 11 bases and J by 1 base, with 11 bases left in between. The CDR3 loop spans 12 amino acids. CDR3 in amino acids: CASTPENTEAFF. The CDR3 DNA reads as TGTGCCTCCACCCCGGAGAACACTGAAGCTTTCTTT.

A few counts support this clone. The chain employs TRBV5-1 and TRBJ1-3; no reliable D call. The CDR3 runs 15 residues. Germline V gives CDR1 SGHRS, CDR2 YFSETQ. The V and J ends lost 4 bases and 0 bases respectively, with 11 bases between them. The DNA for the CDR3 is TGCGCCAGCAGCGGGGAGGGAAACTCTGGAAACACCATATATTTT. Translating it yields CASSGEGNSGNTIYF.

Note on this clone: The identical CDR3 is also encoded by other nucleotide sequences in the sample. This chain connects TRBV7-6 to TRBJ2-2; TRBD1 matches 8 bases. The germline V gene encodes CDR1 SGHVS and CDR2 FNYEAQ. Germline trimming cut 1 base from V and 0 bases from J; bases unmatched to any gene: 1. CDR3 length: 16 amino acids. CDR3: CASSLGTGSNTGELFF. CDR3 in DNA: TGTGCCAGCAGCTTAGGGACAGGGTCGAACACCGGGGAGCTGTTTTTT. Filled out from reference TRBV7-6 and TRBJ2-2, the complete variable domain reads GAGVSQSPRYKVTKRGQDVALRCDPISGHVSLYWYRQALGQGPEFLTYFNYEAQQDKSGLPNDRFSAERPEGSISTLTIQRTEQRDSAMYRCASSLGTGSNTGELFFGEGSRLTVL.

J is TRBJ2-1 and V is TRBV7-8; 9 nucleotides agree with TRBD2. In germline, CDR1 is SGHVS, CDR2 FQNEAQ. The CDR3 has 18 residues. Losses at the gene ends were 0 bases for V and 1 base for J; bases not matched to a gene: 7. In DNA form, the CDR3 reads TGTGCCAGCAGCTTAGCGGGACTAGCCGTCCCTTCCTACAATGAGCAGTTCTTC. Its translation: CASSLAGLAVPSYNEQFF.

The V gene is TRBV15, the J gene TRBJ2-7, with TRBD1 identical over 12 bases. The germline CDR1 and CDR2 sequences are LNHNV and YYDKDF (reference sequence). V lost 1 base to trimming and J lost 5 bases; unmatched junction nucleotides: 3. The CDR3 runs to 15 residues. CDR3 sequence reads: CATSRAGQGANEQYF. The CDR3, as DNA: TGTGCCACCAGCAGAGCGGGACAGGGGGCGAACGAGCAGTACTTC.

The chain employs TRBV9 and TRBJ1-1; TRBD1 matches 9 bases. Germline V gene sequence: CDR1 SGDLS, CDR2 YYNGEE. V shed 4 bases and J 4 bases; nucleotides not matched to a gene: 8. The CDR3 consists of 15 residues. The CDR3 sequence is CASSTSGTGFTEAFF. The CDR3 coding sequence is TGTGCCAGCAGCACTAGTGGGACAGGGTTCACTGAAGCTTTCTTT.

This clone was counted a single time. Other DNA variants within this sample encode the same CDR3. The chain couples TRBV6-6 to TRBJ1-4; D call uncertain. The germline V gene encodes CDR1 MNHNY and CDR2 SVGAGI (reference sequence). This CDR3 comprises 11 residues. Trimming left V 3 bases short and J 7 bases short, with 3 bases between. This CDR3 is CASSYGEKLFF. The DNA for the CDR3 is TGTGCCAGCAGTTATGGTGAAAAACTGTTTTTT.

V usage is TRBV25-1 and J usage is TRBJ2-3; D not certain. The germline V gene has CDR1 MGHDK and CDR2 SYGVNS. The CDR3 sequence is 14 residues long. V gave up 2 bases and J gave up 6 bases, with 12 bases separating them. The CDR3 loop is CASSEPKVGDTQYF. For the CDR3, the DNA is TGTGCCAGCAGTGAACCTAAGGTGGGGGATACGCAGTATTTT.

CDR3 protein: CASSTQGLDTGELFF. CDR3 in DNA: TGCGCCAGCAGCACTCAGGGACTTGACACCGGGGAGCTGTTTTTT. The chain combines TRBV5-1 with TRBJ2-2; possible D gene TRBD2, 6 bases. The CDR3 sequence is 15 residues long. V lost 4 bases to trimming and J lost 3 bases, with 13 bases between them. The germline gives CDR1 SGHRS, CDR2 YFSETQ.

The chain uses TRBV5-1 and TRBJ2-3; D is uncertain. The CDR3 totals 11 residues. Trimming shortened V by 4 bases and J by 4 bases, and 4 bases separated the two germline ends. Germline V gives CDR1 SGHRS, CDR2 YFSETQ. This CDR3 reads CASSEADTQYF. The CDR3 nucleotides read TGCGCCAGCAGCGAGGCAGATACGCAGTATTTT. The full variable domain, rest sourced from reference TRBV5-1 and TRBJ2-3, is KAGVTQTPRYLIKTRGQQVTLSCSPISGHRSVSWYQQTPGQGLQFLFEYFSETQRNKGNFPGRFSGRQFSNSRSEMNVSTLELGDSALYLCASSEADTQYFGPGTRLTVL.

The rearrangement links TRBV7-2 to TRBJ1-4; no firm D call. The CDR3 is 15 residues long. Germline CDR1 SGHTA, CDR2 FQGNSA. Trimming shortened V by 1 base and J by 4 bases, and 10 bases separated the two germline ends. CDR3 sequence: CASSLDAGNNEKLFF. The CDR3 DNA reads TGTGCCAGCAGCTTAGATGCAGGAAATAATGAAAAACTGTTTTTT.

As concerns this clone: Other DNA sequences in this sample translate to the same CDR3. The chain has TRBV7-9 and TRBJ1-6; no clear D. CDR1 SEHNR and CDR2 FQNEAQ come from the germline V gene (reference sequence). V lost 1 base and J 0 bases, leaving 4 bases between the germline ends. The CDR3 runs to 15 residues. The CDR3 reads CASSLGSSYNSPLHF. The CDR3 nucleotides read TGTGCCAGCAGCTTAGGGAGCTCCTATAATTCACCCCTCCACTTT.

The DNA of the CDR3 is TGTGCTAGTGGGGGCCCAAATGAGCAGTTCTTC. Translated: CASGGPNEQFF. The rearrangement uses TRBV12-5 and TRBJ2-1; no clear D gene. With 6 bases removed from V and 7 bases from J, the gap between germline ends came to 7 bases. Germline V gene lookup returns CDR1 LGHNT and CDR2 FRNRAP. CDR3 length equals 11 residues. The complete variable domain, with remaining parts taken from reference TRBV12-5 and TRBJ2-1, reads DARVTQTPRHKVTEMGQEVTMRCQPILGHNTVFWYRQTMMQGLELLAYFRNRAPLDDSGMPKDRFSAEMPDATLATLKIQPSEPRDSAVYFCASGGPNEQFFGPGTRLTVL.

As regards this clone: The same CDR3 can be traced to other DNA sequences in this sample. The V gene is TRBV9, the J gene TRBJ1-6; a weak D match, TRBD1 (6 bases). In germline, CDR1 is SGDLS, CDR2 YYNGEE. CDR3 length equals 15 residues. Trimming removed 0 bases from V and 4 bases from J, with 8 bases in between. The CDR3, as DNA: TGTGCCAGCAGCGTAGAAGGACAGTATAATTCACCCCTCCACTTT. Its translation: CASSVEGQYNSPLHF.

CDR3 nucleotides: TGTGCCAGCAGCCAGACCGGGACAGCCCCTTCGGAACTGTTTTTT. It translates to CASSQTGTAPSELFF. J is TRBJ1-4 and V is TRBV7-9; 7 bases line up with TRBD1. Germline V lookup: CDR1 SEHNR, CDR2 FQNEAQ (reference sequence). The CDR3 extends over 15 amino acids. V shed 5 bases, J shed 12 bases, and the junction held 15 bases outside the gene matches.

J is TRBJ1-6 and V is TRBV11-2; D not resolved. Germline V lookup: CDR1 SGHAT, CDR2 FQNNGV. CDR3 size: 17 residues. Trimming stripped 1 base from V and 4 bases from J, with 14 bases between. The CDR3 reads CASSLGGRGRYNSPLHF. As DNA, the CDR3 is TGTGCCAGCAGCTTAGGCGGTCGCGGCAGGTATAATTCACCCCTCCACTTT.

V gene TRBV5-1 combines with J gene TRBJ2-3, with D hard to call. The CDR3 has 12 residues. V dropped 3 bases and J dropped 5 bases, with 7 bases sitting between them. Per germline, CDR1 SGHRS and CDR2 YFSETQ. CDR3 in DNA: TGCGCCAGCAGCTGGTACCAAGATACGCAGTATTTT. Translated: CASSWYQDTQYF.